The 10 T cell receptor beta chains below come from one sample, sequenced in a study of CD8 T cells in Susac syndrome. Random hexamers were used to reverse transcribe roughly 0.45 to 1 ug of RNA. TCRdb re-called the immunoSEQ multiplex PCR reads with MiXCR, one entry per CDR3 protein. Here the sample spans some 130,000 distinct CDR3 sequences, nearly 95% being singletons. Sequenced input: CD4+ T cells from PBMCs. These receptors all stem from a human donor in good health.

This chain connects TRBV7-2 to TRBJ2-4; D uncertain. CDR1 and CDR2 (germline): SGHTA, FQGNSA. The CDR3 consists of 12 residues. Trimming took 2 bases from V and 6 from J, leaving 5 bases between them. The CDR3 DNA follows: TGTGCCAGCAGCTTAATGTCAAACATTCAGTACTTC. Its translation is CASSLMSNIQYF. The whole variable domain, remainder taken from reference TRBV7-2 and TRBJ2-4, is GAGVSQSPSNKVTEKGKDVELRCDPISGHTALYWYRQSLGQGLEFLIYFQGNSAPDKSGLPSDRFSAERTGGSVSTLTIQRTQQEDSAVYLCASSLMSNIQYFGAGTRLSVL.

V usage is TRBV2 and J usage is TRBJ2-3; weak D call: TRBD2 (5 bases). CDR1 SNHLY and CDR2 FYNNEI come from the germline V gene. This CDR3 contains 12 residues. V gave up 7 bases and J gave up 6 bases, with 11 bases separating them. This CDR3 is CASTPSSDTQYF. The CDR3 DNA sequence: TGTGCCAGCACCCCTAGCTCGGATACGCAGTATTTT.

The gene calls are TRBV7-9 and TRBJ1-4, with D perhaps TRBD1 (6 bases). This CDR3 region has 19 residues. Germline values: CDR1 SEHNR, CDR2 FQNEAQ (reference sequence). V gave up 5 bases and J gave up 0 bases, with 22 bases separating them. The CDR3 region is CASSAILGQRTATNEKLFF. The CDR3 DNA follows: TGTGCCAGCAGCGCAATCCTTGGACAGAGAACTGCAACTAATGAAAAACTGTTTTTT.

V gene TRBV3-1 combines with J gene TRBJ2-2, with TRBD1 matching 7 bases. With V trimmed by 3 bases and J by 3 bases, 4 bases remained unmatched. This CDR3 has 15 residues. Germline-derived CDR1 and CDR2 are LGHDT and YNNKEL (reference sequence). Here the CDR3 DNA reads TGTGCCAGCAGCCATGAGGGGGCGGACACCGGGGAGCTGTTTTTT. It is translated as CASSHEGADTGELFF.

The rearrangement uses TRBV12-3 or TRBV12-4 and TRBJ1-4, with a weak D call TRBD1 (5 bases). This CDR3 region has 14 residues. V dropped 6 bases and J dropped 8 bases, with 16 bases sitting between them. The CDR3 reads CASSLRDRREKLFF. The CDR3 DNA is TGTGCCAGCAGCCTCCGGGACCGTCGGGAAAAACTGTTTTTT.

The chain has TRBV15 and TRBJ2-1; D remains unclear. V was pared by 5 bases and J by 6 bases, with 11 bases between. Germline assignment: CDR1 LNHNV and CDR2 YYDKDF (reference sequence). The CDR3 is made up of 13 amino acids. For the CDR3, the DNA is TGTGCCACCAGCGGTCCGACCCGCAATGAGCAGTTCTTC. It encodes CATSGPTRNEQFF.

The chain carries TRBV11-1 and TRBJ1-1; weak D call: TRBD1 (6 bases). Germline V gives CDR1 SGHAT, CDR2 FQDESV (reference sequence). There are 14 residues in the CDR3. V shed 5 bases and J shed 5 bases, with 15 bases lying between them. The CDR3 DNA follows: TGTGCCAGCAGCCCAGAGGGGGGGAGTACTGAAGCTTTCTTT. This sequence encodes CASSPEGGSTEAFF.

This rearrangement joins TRBV7-2 to TRBJ2-1; no clear D. This CDR3 contains 12 residues. The V gene's germline CDR1 is SGHTA and CDR2 FQGNSA. The V gene lost 5 bases and the J gene lost 6 bases, with 8 bases spanning the gap. CDR3 in DNA: TGTGCCAGCAGCATCCCTGTCAATGAGCAGTTCTTC. This gives the protein CASSIPVNEQFF.

The J gene is TRBJ2-3, the V gene TRBV5-1; D is possibly TRBD1 (6 bases). V lost 5 bases and J 2 bases, leaving 18 bases between the germline ends. Germline V lookup: CDR1 SGHRS, CDR2 YFSETQ. The CDR3 contains 16 residues. The CDR3 is CASSRQAGDFTDTQYF. CDR3 coding DNA: TGCGCCAGCAGTCGGCAGGCAGGGGATTTCACAGATACGCAGTATTTT. Filled out from reference TRBV5-1 and TRBJ2-3, the complete variable domain reads KAGVTQTPRYLIKTRGQQVTLSCSPISGHRSVSWYQQTPGQGLQFLFEYFSETQRNKGNFPGRFSGRQFSNSRSEMNVSTLELGDSALYLCASSRQAGDFTDTQYFGPGTRLTVL.

The chain couples TRBV29-1 to TRBJ1-4; 8 bases align to TRBD1. The germline gives CDR1 SQVTM, CDR2 ANQGSEA. The CDR3 length is 13 residues. After removal of 6 bases from V and 8 bases from J, the junction contained 8 bases not matched to a gene. CDR3 loop: CSVAGTGEEKLFF. CDR3 in DNA: TGCAGCGTGGCCGGGACAGGAGAAGAAAAACTGTTTTTT.